This TCR beta chain was observed in a study of T cell responses to AZD1222 COVID-19 vaccine. Study-level findings and limits: Variant regions that are unmutated are reportedly the target of nearly half of spike-specific TCRs. Distributed over spike, vaccine-associated CD4 TCRs predominated at 160-218 and 743-854.

Germline lookup yields CDR1 MNHNY and CDR2 SVGAGI (reference sequence). The CDR3 loop spans 14 amino acids. V shed 6 bases and J shed 0 bases, with 12 bases lying between them. This clone was seen a single time. Its antigen is currently unknown. Assay: immunoSEQ multiplex PCR; the TCRdb copy retains only in-frame clones and omits some. Here the sample spans 79,000 or so clones, approximately 89% being singletons. This sequence originates from an adult who received the AZD1222 COVID-19 vaccine. V and J are TRBV6-6 and TRBJ2-7; weak D call: TRBD1 (6 bases). Source: peripheral blood, taken 28 days after the second AZD1222 dose. The CDR3 DNA reads TGTGCCAGCAGCTATGGACAGAGCTCCTACGAGCAGTACTTC. Translating gives CASSYGQSSYEQYF.